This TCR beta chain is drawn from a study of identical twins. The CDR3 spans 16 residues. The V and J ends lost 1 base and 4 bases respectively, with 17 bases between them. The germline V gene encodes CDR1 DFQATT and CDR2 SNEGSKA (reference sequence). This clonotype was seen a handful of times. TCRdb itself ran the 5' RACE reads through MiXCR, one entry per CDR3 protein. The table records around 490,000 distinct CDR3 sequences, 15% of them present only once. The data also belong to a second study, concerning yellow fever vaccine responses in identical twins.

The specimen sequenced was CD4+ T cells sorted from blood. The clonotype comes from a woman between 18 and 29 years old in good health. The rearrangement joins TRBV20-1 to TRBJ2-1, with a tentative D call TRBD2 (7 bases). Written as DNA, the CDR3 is TGCAGTGCTAGAGCCCCGGGCCGGGGGGCATACAATGAGCAGTTCTTC. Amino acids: CSARAPGRGAYNEQFF.